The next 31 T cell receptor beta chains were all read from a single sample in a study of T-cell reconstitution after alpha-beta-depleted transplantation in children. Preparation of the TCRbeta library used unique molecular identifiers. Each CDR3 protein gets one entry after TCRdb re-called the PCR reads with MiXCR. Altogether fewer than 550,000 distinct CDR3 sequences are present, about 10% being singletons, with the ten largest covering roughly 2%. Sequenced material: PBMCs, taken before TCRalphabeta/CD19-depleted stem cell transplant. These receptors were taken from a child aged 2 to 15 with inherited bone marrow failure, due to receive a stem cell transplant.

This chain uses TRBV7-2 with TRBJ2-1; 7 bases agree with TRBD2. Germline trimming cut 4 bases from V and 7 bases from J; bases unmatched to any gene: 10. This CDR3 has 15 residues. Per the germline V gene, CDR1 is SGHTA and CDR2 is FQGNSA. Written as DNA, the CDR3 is TGTGCCAGCAGCTCTGTTCCGGGACTAAATAATGAGCAGTTCTTC. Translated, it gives CASSSVPGLNNEQFF.

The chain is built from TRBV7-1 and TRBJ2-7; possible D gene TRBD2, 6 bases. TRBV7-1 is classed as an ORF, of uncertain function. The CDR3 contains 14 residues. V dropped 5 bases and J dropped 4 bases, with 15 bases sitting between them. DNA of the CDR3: TGTGCCAGCAGCCGTATGGGGGGAGCGTACGAGCAGTACTTC. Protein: CASSRMGGAYEQYF.

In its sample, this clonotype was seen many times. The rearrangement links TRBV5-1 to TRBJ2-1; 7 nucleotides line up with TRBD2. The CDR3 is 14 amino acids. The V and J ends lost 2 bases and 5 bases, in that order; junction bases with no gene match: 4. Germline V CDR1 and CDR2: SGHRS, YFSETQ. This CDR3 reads CASSLGTTNNEQFF. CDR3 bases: TGCGCCAGCAGCTTAGGGACTACAAACAATGAGCAGTTCTTC.

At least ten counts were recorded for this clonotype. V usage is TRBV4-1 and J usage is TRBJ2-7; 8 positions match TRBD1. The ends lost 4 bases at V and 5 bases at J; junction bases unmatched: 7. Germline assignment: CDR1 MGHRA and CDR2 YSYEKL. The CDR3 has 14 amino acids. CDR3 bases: TGCGCCAGCAGCCGGGACAGGATAGGGCACGAGCAGTACTTC. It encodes CASSRDRIGHEQYF.

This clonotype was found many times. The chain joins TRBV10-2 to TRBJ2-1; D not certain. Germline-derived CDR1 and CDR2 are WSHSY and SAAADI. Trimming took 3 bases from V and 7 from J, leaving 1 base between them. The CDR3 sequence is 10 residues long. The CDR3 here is CASSENEQFF. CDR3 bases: TGCGCCAGCAGTGAAAATGAGCAGTTCTTC.

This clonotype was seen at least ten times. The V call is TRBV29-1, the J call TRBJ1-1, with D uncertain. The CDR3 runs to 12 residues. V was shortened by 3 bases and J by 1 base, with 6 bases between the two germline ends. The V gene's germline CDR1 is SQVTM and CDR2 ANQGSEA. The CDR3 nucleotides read TGCAGCGTTGAGATGGCGAACACTGAAGCTTTCTTT. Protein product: CSVEMANTEAFF.

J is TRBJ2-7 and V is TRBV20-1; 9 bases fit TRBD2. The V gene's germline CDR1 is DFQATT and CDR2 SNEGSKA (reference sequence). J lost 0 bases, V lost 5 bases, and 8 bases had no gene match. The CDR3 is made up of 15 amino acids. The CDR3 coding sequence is TGCAGTGCTCGGACTAGCGCCTCGAGCTCCTACGAGCAGTACTTC. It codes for CSARTSASSSYEQYF.

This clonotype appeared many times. The CDR3 protein is CSVEGTDSTSNEQFF. CDR3 DNA sequence: TGCAGCGTTGAAGGGACGGACTCGACTAGCAATGAGCAGTTCTTC. The V call is TRBV29-1, the J call TRBJ2-1, with D tentatively TRBD2 (6 bases). The CDR3 length is 15 residues. Trimming pared 1 base from V and 6 bases from J, leaving 16 bases between. Germline assignment: CDR1 SQVTM and CDR2 ANQGSEA.

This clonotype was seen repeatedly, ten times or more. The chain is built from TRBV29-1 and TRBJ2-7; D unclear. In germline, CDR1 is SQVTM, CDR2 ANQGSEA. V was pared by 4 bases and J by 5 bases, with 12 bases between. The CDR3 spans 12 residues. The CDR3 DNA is TGCAGCGTTGGAATCGGCGGCAACGAGCAGTACTTC. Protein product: CSVGIGGNEQYF.

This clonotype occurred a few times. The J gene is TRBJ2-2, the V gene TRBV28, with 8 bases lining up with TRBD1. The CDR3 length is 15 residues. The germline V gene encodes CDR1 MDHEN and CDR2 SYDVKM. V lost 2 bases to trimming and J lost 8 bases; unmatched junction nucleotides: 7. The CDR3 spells CASSLPGQVSGELFF. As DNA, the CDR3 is TGTGCCAGCAGTTTACCGGGACAGGTGTCTGGGGAGCTGTTTTTT.

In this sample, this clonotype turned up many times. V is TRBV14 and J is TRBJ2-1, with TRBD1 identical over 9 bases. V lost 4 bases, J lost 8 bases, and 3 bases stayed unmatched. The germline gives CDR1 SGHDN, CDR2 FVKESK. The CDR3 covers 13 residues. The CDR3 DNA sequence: TGTGCCAGCAGCCGGGACAGGGTACATGAGCAGTTCTTC. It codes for CASSRDRVHEQFF.

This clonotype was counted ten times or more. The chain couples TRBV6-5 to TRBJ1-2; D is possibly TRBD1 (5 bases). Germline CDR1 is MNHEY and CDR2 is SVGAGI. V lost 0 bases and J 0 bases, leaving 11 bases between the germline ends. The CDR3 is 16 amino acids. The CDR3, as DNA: TGTGCCAGCAGTTACTCGGAGACAGCCTCTAACTATGGCTACACCTTC. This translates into CASSYSETASNYGYTF.

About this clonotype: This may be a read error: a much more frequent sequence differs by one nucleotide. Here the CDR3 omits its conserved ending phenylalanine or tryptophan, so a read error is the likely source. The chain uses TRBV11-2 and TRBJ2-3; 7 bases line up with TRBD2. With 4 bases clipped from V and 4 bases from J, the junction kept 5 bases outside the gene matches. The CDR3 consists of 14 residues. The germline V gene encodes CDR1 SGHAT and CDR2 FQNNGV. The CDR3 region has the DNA TGTGCCAGCAGCTCGACTAGCCCTCCAGATACGCAGTATTCT. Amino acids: CASSSTSPPDTQYS.

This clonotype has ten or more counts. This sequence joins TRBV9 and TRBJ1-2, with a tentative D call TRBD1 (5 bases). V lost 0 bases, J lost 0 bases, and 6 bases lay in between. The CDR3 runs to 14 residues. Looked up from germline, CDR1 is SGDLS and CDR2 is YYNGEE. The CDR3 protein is CASSVAGTNYGYTF. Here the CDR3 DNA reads TGTGCCAGCAGCGTAGCAGGGACTAACTATGGCTACACCTTC.

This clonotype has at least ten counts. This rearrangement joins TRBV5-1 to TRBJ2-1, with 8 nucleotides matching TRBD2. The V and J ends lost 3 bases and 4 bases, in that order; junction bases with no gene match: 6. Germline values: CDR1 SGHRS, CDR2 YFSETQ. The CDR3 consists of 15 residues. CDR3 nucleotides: TGCGCCAGCAGCTCGTACGAGCGGGAGTACAATGAGCAGTTCTTC. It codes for CASSSYEREYNEQFF.

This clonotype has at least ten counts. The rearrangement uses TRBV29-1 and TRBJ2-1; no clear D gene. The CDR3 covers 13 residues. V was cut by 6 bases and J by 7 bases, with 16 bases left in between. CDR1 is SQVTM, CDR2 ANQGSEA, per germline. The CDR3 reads CSVNSPLRNEQFF. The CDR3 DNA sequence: TGCAGCGTAAACAGTCCTCTGAGGAATGAGCAGTTCTTC.

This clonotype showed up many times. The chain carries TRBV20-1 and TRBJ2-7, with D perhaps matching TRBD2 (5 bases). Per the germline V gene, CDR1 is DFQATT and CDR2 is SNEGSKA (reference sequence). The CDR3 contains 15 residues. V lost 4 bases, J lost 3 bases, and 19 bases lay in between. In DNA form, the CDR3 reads TGCAGTGCTACCTTCAATCCGAGCGGCCACTACGAGCAGTACTTC. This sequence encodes CSATFNPSGHYEQYF.

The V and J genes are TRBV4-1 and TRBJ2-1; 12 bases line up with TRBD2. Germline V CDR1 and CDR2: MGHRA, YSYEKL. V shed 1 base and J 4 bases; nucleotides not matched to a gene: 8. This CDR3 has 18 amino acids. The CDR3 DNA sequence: TGCGCCAGCAGCCAAGGACTAGCGGGAGCCCCCCGTTACAATGAGCAGTTCTTC. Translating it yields CASSQGLAGAPRYNEQFF.

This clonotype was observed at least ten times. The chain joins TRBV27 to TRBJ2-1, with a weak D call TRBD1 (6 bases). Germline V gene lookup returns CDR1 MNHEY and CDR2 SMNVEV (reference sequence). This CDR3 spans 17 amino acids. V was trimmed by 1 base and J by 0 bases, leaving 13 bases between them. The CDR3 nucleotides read TGTGCCAGCAGTTTATTAGGGGGACACGACTCCTACAATGAGCAGTTCTTC. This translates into CASSLLGGHDSYNEQFF.

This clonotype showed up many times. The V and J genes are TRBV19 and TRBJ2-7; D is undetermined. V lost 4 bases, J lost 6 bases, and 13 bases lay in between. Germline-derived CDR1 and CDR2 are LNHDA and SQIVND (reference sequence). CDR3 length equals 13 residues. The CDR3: CASSTLEWPEQYF. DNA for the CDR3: TGTGCCAGTAGTACCCTCGAGTGGCCCGAGCAGTACTTC.

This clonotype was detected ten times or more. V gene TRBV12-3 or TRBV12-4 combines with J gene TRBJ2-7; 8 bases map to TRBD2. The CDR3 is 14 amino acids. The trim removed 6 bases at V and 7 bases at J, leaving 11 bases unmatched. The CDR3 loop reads CASSGGALDREQYF. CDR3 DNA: TGTGCCAGCAGCGGGGGGGCTCTAGACAGGGAGCAGTACTTC.

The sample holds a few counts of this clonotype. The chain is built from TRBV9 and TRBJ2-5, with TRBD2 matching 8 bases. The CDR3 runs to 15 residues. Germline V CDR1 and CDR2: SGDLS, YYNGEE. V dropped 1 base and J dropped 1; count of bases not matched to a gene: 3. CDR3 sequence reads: CASSVISGGQETQYF. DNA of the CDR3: TGTGCCAGCAGCGTAATAAGCGGGGGCCAAGAGACCCAGTACTTC.

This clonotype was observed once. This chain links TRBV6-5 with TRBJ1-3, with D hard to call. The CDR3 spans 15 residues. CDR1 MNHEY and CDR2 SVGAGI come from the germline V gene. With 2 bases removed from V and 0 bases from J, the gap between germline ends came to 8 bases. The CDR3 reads CASSYAGDSGNTIYF. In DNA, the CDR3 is TGTGCCAGCAGTTACGCCGGGGACTCTGGAAACACCATATATTTT.

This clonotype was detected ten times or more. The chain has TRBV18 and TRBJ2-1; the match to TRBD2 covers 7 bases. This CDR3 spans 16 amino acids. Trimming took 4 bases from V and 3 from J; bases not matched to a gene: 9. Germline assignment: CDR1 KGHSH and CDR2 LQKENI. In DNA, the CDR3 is TGTGCCAGCTCACTCCTAGGAGCGGGAAACTACAATGAGCAGTTCTTC. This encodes CASSLLGAGNYNEQFF.

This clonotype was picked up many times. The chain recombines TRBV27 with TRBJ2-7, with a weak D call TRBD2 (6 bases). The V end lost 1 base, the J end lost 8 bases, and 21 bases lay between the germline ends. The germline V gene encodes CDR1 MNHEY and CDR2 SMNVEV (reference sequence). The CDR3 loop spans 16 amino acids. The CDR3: CASSLLASVGPLQQYF. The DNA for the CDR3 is TGTGCCAGCAGTTTATTGGCTAGCGTCGGCCCTCTCCAGCAGTACTTC.

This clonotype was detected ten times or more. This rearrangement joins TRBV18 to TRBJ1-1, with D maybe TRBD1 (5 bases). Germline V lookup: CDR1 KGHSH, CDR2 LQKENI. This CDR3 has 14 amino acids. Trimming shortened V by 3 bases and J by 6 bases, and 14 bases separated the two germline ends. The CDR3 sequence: CASSPQPDSAEAFF. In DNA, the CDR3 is TGTGCCAGCTCACCCCAACCCGACAGCGCTGAAGCTTTCTTT.

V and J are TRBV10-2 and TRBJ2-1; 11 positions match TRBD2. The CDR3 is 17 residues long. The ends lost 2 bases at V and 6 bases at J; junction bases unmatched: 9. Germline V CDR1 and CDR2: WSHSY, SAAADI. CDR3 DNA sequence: TGCGCCAGCAGTGAGATAGCGGGAGGGCCATGGGGCAATGAGCAGTTCTTC. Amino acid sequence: CASSEIAGGPWGNEQFF.

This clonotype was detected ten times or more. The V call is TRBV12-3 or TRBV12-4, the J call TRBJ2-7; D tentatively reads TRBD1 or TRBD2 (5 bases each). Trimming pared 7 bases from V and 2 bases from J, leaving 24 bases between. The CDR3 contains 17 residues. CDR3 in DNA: TGTGCCAGCACCAAGCGGATGGGACCGCCAGGCACCTACGAGCAGTACTTC. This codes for CASTKRMGPPGTYEQYF.

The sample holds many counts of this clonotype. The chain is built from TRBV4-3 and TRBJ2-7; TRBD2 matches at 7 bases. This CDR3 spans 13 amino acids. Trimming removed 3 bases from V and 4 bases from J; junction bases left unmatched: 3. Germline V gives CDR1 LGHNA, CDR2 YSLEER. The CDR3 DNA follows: TGCGCCAGCAGCCACCGCGGGGGTTACGAGCAGTACTTC. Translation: CASSHRGGYEQYF.

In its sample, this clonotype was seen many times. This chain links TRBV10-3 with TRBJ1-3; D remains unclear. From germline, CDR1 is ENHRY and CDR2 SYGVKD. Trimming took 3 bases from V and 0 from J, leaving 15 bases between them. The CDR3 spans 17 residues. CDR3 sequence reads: CAISESRSWPSGNTIYF. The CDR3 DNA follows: TGTGCCATCAGTGAATCCCGGAGTTGGCCCTCTGGAAACACCATATATTTT.

The CDR3 here is CSALGEGYSTDTQYF. CDR3 sequence (DNA): TGCAGTGCTCTTGGGGAGGGATATAGCACAGATACGCAGTATTTT. The gene calls are TRBV20-1 and TRBJ2-3; 7 bases match TRBD2. Germline assignment: CDR1 DFQATT and CDR2 SNEGSKA (reference sequence). The CDR3 is 15 amino acids. J was trimmed by 0 bases and V by 5 bases; bases with no gene match: 8.